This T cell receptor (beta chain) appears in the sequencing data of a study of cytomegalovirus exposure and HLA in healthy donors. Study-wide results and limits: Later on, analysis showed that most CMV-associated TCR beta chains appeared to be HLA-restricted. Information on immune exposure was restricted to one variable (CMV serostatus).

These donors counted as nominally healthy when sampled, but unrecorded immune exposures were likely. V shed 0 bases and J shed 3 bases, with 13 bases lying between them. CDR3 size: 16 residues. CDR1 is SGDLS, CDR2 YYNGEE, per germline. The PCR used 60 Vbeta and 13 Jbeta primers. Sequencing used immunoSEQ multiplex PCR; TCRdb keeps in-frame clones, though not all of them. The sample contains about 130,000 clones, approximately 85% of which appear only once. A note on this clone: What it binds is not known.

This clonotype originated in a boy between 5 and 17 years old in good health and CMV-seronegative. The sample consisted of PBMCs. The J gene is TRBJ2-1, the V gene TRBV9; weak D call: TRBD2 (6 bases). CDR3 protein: CASSVDLRDFYNEQFF. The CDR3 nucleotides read TGTGCCAGCAGCGTAGATCTCCGGGACTTCTACAATGAGCAGTTCTTC.